A single sample is the source of the 28 T cell receptor beta chains below, sequenced in a study of cytomegalovirus exposure and HLA in healthy donors. Primers for the PCR totalled 60 Vbeta and 13 Jbeta. Profiled with immunoSEQ multiplex PCR; TCRdb holds only in-frame clones, not every one. The sample includes 120,000 or so clones, 6.5% to 9.5% of them seen just once. What was sequenced was PBMCs. These receptor sequences come from a woman aged 40-49 years in good health and CMV-seropositive.

The chain couples TRBV9 to TRBJ2-1; TRBD2 matches at 9 bases. The CDR3 length is 15 residues. Germline V gene data show CDR1 as SGDLS and CDR2 as YYNGEE. V trimming: 2 bases; J trimming: 4 bases; junction bases outside the gene matches: 4. The DNA for the CDR3 is TGTGCCAGCAGCGTGACTAGCGGTTCATACAATGAGCAGTTCTTC. Residues: CASSVTSGSYNEQFF.

This chain uses TRBV7-9 with TRBJ2-1; 12 bases are a match to TRBD1. CDR1 is SEHNR and CDR2 is FQNEAQ in the germline V gene (reference sequence). This CDR3 contains 15 residues. With 4 bases clipped from V and 7 bases from J, the junction kept 5 bases outside the gene matches. CDR3 protein: CASSSGQGAGNEQFF. Written as DNA, the CDR3 is TGTGCCAGCAGCTCGGGACAGGGGGCCGGGAATGAGCAGTTCTTC. Supplemented by reference TRBV7-9 and TRBJ2-1, the full variable domain reads DTGVSQNPRHKITKRGQNVTFRCDPISEHNRLYWYRQTLGQGPEFLTYFQNEAQLEKSRLLSDRFSAERPKGSFSTLEIQRTEQGDSAMYLCASSSGQGAGNEQFFGPGTRLTVL.

This chain joins TRBV7-9 and TRBJ2-7; the D gene is possibly TRBD1 (5 bases). Germline CDR1 is SEHNR and CDR2 is FQNEAQ (reference sequence). The germline V and J ends were trimmed by 5 bases and 0 bases, with 11 bases remaining between them. The CDR3 consists of 14 residues. The CDR3 sequence is CASSARQSSYEQYF. As DNA, the CDR3 is TGTGCCAGCAGCGCCAGACAGAGCTCCTACGAGCAGTACTTC.

The chain combines TRBV27 with TRBJ1-1, with D possibly being TRBD1 (5 bases). The CDR3 is 13 residues long. V lost 8 bases and J lost 1, with 11 bases in between. In germline, CDR1 is MNHEY, CDR2 SMNVEV (reference sequence). The CDR3 bases are TGTGCCAGCCGTGGGAGGGGGAACACTGAAGCTTTCTTT. It is translated as CASRGRGNTEAFF.

This clone occurred a few times. V and J are TRBV6-5 and TRBJ1-4; D might be TRBD1 (5 bases). The CDR3 runs to 14 residues. V was cut by 6 bases and J by 0 bases, with 8 bases left in between. Germline-derived CDR1 and CDR2 are MNHEY and SVGAGI. CDR3 amino acids: CASSQGPTNEKLFF. The CDR3 nucleotides read TGTGCCAGCAGCCAGGGCCCAACTAATGAAAAACTGTTTTTT.

The chain uses TRBV7-6 and TRBJ1-4; 7 bases agree with TRBD1. CDR1 SGHVS and CDR2 FNYEAQ come from the germline V gene. The CDR3 sequence is 15 residues long. Germline trimming cut 5 bases from V and 4 bases from J; bases unmatched to any gene: 7. The CDR3 region is CASSRQGSGNEKLFF. The CDR3, as DNA: TGTGCCAGCAGCCGACAGGGATCGGGTAATGAAAAACTGTTTTTT. Full variable domain (remainder filled in from reference TRBV7-6 and TRBJ1-4): GAGVSQSPRYKVTKRGQDVALRCDPISGHVSLYWYRQALGQGPEFLTYFNYEAQQDKSGLPNDRFSAERPEGSISTLTIQRTEQRDSAMYRCASSRQGSGNEKLFFGSGTQLSVL.

The chain combines TRBV30 with TRBJ1-2; possible D gene TRBD1, 5 bases. CDR3 size: 13 residues. Germline CDR1 is GTSNPN and CDR2 is SVGIG (reference sequence). V was pared by 3 bases and J by 2 bases, with 10 bases between. In DNA, the CDR3 is TGTGCCTGGAGAGCCCCAGGGAACTATGGCTACACCTTC. Protein sequence: CAWRAPGNYGYTF.

The J gene is TRBJ2-1, the V gene TRBV7-6, with 11 bases matching TRBD1. The CDR3 spans 17 residues. V lost 5 bases to trimming and J lost 8 bases; unmatched junction nucleotides: 14. In germline, CDR1 is SGHVS, CDR2 FNYEAQ. The CDR3 is CASSTTVGDRGFDEQFF. The DNA of the CDR3 is TGTGCCAGCAGCACAACTGTAGGGGACAGGGGGTTCGATGAGCAGTTCTTC.

The chain employs TRBV27 and TRBJ2-7; D not certain. Per the germline V gene, CDR1 is MNHEY and CDR2 is SMNVEV (reference sequence). The CDR3 length is 16 residues. V gave up 5 bases and J gave up 2 bases, with 19 bases separating them. This CDR3 reads CASSPTWFSDTYEQYF. CDR3 nucleotide sequence: TGTGCCAGCAGTCCCACATGGTTTTCAGATACCTACGAGCAGTACTTC.

This clone was seen only a few times. This sequence joins TRBV2 and TRBJ2-3, with D perhaps TRBD2 (5 bases). Germline V lookup: CDR1 SNHLY, CDR2 FYNNEI. Between the trimmed V and J ends, which lost 6 bases and 6 bases, there was a span of 22 bases. The CDR3 sequence is 16 residues long. The CDR3 sequence: CASRPDDYFKTDTQYF. The CDR3 DNA reads TGTGCCAGCAGGCCCGACGACTACTTCAAGACCGATACGCAGTATTTT. Supplemented by reference TRBV2 and TRBJ2-3, the full variable domain reads EPEVTQTPSHQVTQMGQEVILRCVPISNHLYFYWYRQILGQKVEFLVSFYNNEISEKSEIFDDQFSVERPDGSNFTLKIRSTKLEDSAMYFCASRPDDYFKTDTQYFGPGTRLTVL.

The chain employs TRBV9 and TRBJ2-5, with a tentative D call TRBD2 (6 bases). The ends were cut back, 4 bases at V and 2 bases at J, with 9 bases in the middle. This CDR3 contains 13 residues. From germline, CDR1 is SGDLS and CDR2 YYNGEE. The CDR3 DNA reads TGTGCCAGCAGCCTCCGGGGGCAAGAGACCCAGTACTTC. The encoded protein is CASSLRGQETQYF.

This clone was counted only a few times. The chain carries TRBV5-1 and TRBJ2-7, with D perhaps matching TRBD2 (5 bases). V lost 2 bases, J lost 0 bases, and 12 bases lay in between. There are 15 residues in the CDR3. Germline loops: CDR1 SGHRS, CDR2 YFSETQ. The CDR3 spells CASSFTSGSSYEQYF. The CDR3 DNA reads TGCGCCAGCAGCTTCACTAGTGGGAGCTCCTACGAGCAGTACTTC.

This chain connects TRBV18 to TRBJ1-2, with D unclear. Germline V gene data show CDR1 as KGHSH and CDR2 as LQKENI. The V and J ends lost 7 bases and 4 bases respectively, with 10 bases between them. The CDR3 extends over 12 amino acids. In DNA, the CDR3 is TGTGCCAGCTTCACCTCGAGCTATGGCTACACCTTC. Its protein product is CASFTSSYGYTF.

The rearrangement links TRBV2 to TRBJ2-7; the D gene is possibly TRBD2 (5 bases). The CDR3 consists of 15 residues. Trimming took 1 base from V and 2 from J, leaving 12 bases between them. Germline lookup yields CDR1 SNHLY and CDR2 FYNNEI. The CDR3 reads CASSEGRTGPYEQYF. As DNA, the CDR3 is TGTGCCAGCAGTGAAGGGAGGACGGGCCCCTACGAGCAGTACTTC.

This clone turned up a few times. The CDR3 end shows no conserved phenylalanine or tryptophan, and so a read error is likely. No DNA is shown, since the ends of the CDR3 on it are uncertain; the CDR3 is the one TCRdb lists. V usage is TRBV5-6 and J usage is TRBJ2-4; the D call of TRBD1 is as the table states it, not checked on the DNA. The germline CDR1 and CDR2 sequences are SGHDT and YYEEEE. From its first to its last residue, the CDR3 has 15 amino acids. CDR3 protein: CASSPWKGEQDIQYV.

The V gene is TRBV5-4, the J gene TRBJ1-2; D is unclear. The CDR3 spans 15 residues. Germline V lookup: CDR1 SGHNT, CDR2 YYREEE (reference sequence). Trimming pared 1 base from V and 4 bases from J, leaving 14 bases between. The CDR3 DNA is TGTGCCAGCAGCTTGCGGTCAGAGGCCTCCTATGGCTACACCTTC. It is translated as CASSLRSEASYGYTF. Full variable domain (missing parts from reference TRBV5-4 and TRBJ1-2): ETGVTQSPTHLIKTRGQQVTLRCSSQSGHNTVSWYQQALGQGPQFIFQYYREEENGRGNFPPRFSGLQFPNYSSELNVNALELDDSALYLCASSLRSEASYGYTFGSGTRLTVV.

The V and J genes are TRBV25-1 and TRBJ1-2; D is ambiguous. Germline V CDR1 and CDR2: MGHDK, SYGVNS. The CDR3 runs 13 residues. Trimming removed 3 bases at V and 7 bases at J, with 12 bases between. CDR3 sequence: CASSEYGLGGYTF. The CDR3 nucleotides read TGTGCCAGCAGTGAGTACGGACTTGGTGGCTACACCTTC.

This clone was seen only once. The chain couples TRBV14 to TRBJ1-3; D unclear. The CDR3 extends over 14 amino acids. Germline V gives CDR1 SGHDN, CDR2 FVKESK. V lost 3 bases, J lost 4 bases, and 10 bases lay in between. The CDR3 DNA sequence: TGTGCCAGCAGCCACTTAGCGGGGGGAAACACCATATATTTT. It encodes CASSHLAGGNTIYF.

This clone was seen more than once but under ten times. This sequence joins TRBV10-2 and TRBJ2-5; 10 bases are shared with TRBD2. The CDR3 spans 16 residues. Germline V gene data show CDR1 as WSHSY and CDR2 as SAAADI. V gave up 7 bases and J gave up 5 bases; unmatched junction bases: 13. The chain's CDR3 is CASILAKRGGEETQYF. For the CDR3, the DNA is TGCGCCAGCATCCTGGCCAAGCGGGGGGGCGAGGAGACCCAGTACTTC.

The chain joins TRBV15 to TRBJ1-1, with D possibly matching TRBD1 (6 bases). Germline V gene data show CDR1 as LNHNV and CDR2 as YYDKDF (reference sequence). This CDR3 has 13 amino acids. V was clipped by 5 bases and J by 11 bases, with 18 bases between them. CDR3 amino acids: CATSGGRTGFAFF. The CDR3 nucleotides read TGTGCCACCAGCGGAGGGAGAACAGGGTTTGCTTTCTTT.

This clone was observed a few times. The chain uses TRBV27 and TRBJ1-1; 7 bases are a match to TRBD1. Germline V lookup: CDR1 MNHEY, CDR2 SMNVEV (reference sequence). The CDR3 has 15 amino acids. J was trimmed by 2 bases and V by 3 bases; bases with no gene match: 6. CDR3 amino acids: CASSFKGQVNTEAFF. CDR3 DNA: TGTGCCAGCAGTTTTAAAGGACAGGTAAACACTGAAGCTTTCTTT.

A remark on this clone: Distinct nucleotide sequences in the sample also encode this CDR3. The chain is built from TRBV7-9 and TRBJ1-1, with a weak D call TRBD1 (5 bases). V was pared by 5 bases and J by 1 base, with 8 bases between. The CDR3 totals 13 residues. From germline, CDR1 is SEHNR and CDR2 FQNEAQ (reference sequence). CDR3: CASSLQGNTEAFF. For the CDR3, the DNA is TGTGCCAGCAGCCTCCAGGGGAACACTGAAGCTTTCTTT.

The V gene is TRBV30, the J gene TRBJ2-7; 8 bases map to TRBD1. Unmatched junction bases numbered 8, after V lost 5 bases and J lost 5 bases. Germline CDR1 GTSNPN, CDR2 SVGIG (reference sequence). CDR3 length equals 13 residues. CDR3: CAWSQGAGNEQYF. Written as DNA, the CDR3 is TGTGCCTGGTCCCAGGGGGCTGGGAACGAGCAGTACTTC.

The chain joins TRBV7-6 to TRBJ2-7, with 10 bases identical to TRBD1. With V trimmed by 4 bases and J by 3 bases, 3 bases remained unmatched. In germline, CDR1 is SGHVS, CDR2 FNYEAQ. The CDR3 is made up of 14 amino acids. The CDR3 sequence: CASSYGTGDYEQYF. Here the CDR3 DNA reads TGTGCCAGCAGCTACGGGACAGGGGACTACGAGCAGTACTTC.

In its sample, this clone was seen a few times. The chain joins TRBV7-8 to TRBJ2-3; 7 bases align to TRBD2. J gave up 3 bases and V 7 bases, and 16 bases lay outside the gene matches. Germline V gene data show CDR1 as SGHVS and CDR2 as FQNEAQ. The CDR3 spans 17 residues. CDR3 DNA: TGTGCCAGCACCAACCCTGCTAGCGGCAAACCGACAGATACGCAGTATTTT. Protein product: CASTNPASGKPTDTQYF. The entire variable domain, with the rest obtained from reference TRBV7-8 and TRBJ2-3, is as follows: GAGVSQSPRYKVAKRGQDVALRCDPISGHVSLFWYQQALGQGPEFLTYFQNEAQLDKSGLPSDRFFAERPEGSVSTLKIQRTQQEDSAVYLCASTNPASGKPTDTQYFGPGTRLTVL.

This clone turned up a few times. The rearrangement joins TRBV15 to TRBJ2-5; 7 bases are shared with TRBD2. Looked up from germline, CDR1 is LNHNV and CDR2 is YYDKDF (reference sequence). This CDR3 has 15 residues. The J segment lost 5 bases and the V segment lost 2 bases, leaving 8 bases of the junction unmatched. The CDR3: CATSRIRGDGETQYF. The CDR3 DNA reads TGTGCCACCAGCAGAATTCGGGGGGATGGGGAGACCCAGTACTTC.

This clone was counted a few times. This chain connects TRBV5-1 to TRBJ2-2; a weak D match, TRBD1 (6 bases). Deletions cut 4 bases from V and 1 base from J, with 8 bases between. The CDR3 is 14 amino acids. Germline V gene sequence: CDR1 SGHRS, CDR2 YFSETQ. This CDR3 reads CASSVDRNTGELFF. The CDR3 DNA reads TGCGCCAGCAGCGTGGACAGGAACACCGGGGAGCTGTTTTTT. Supplemented by reference TRBV5-1 and TRBJ2-2, the full variable domain reads KAGVTQTPRYLIKTRGQQVTLSCSPISGHRSVSWYQQTPGQGLQFLFEYFSETQRNKGNFPGRFSGRQFSNSRSEMNVSTLELGDSALYLCASSVDRNTGELFFGEGSRLTVL.

V is TRBV6-6 and J is TRBJ2-7, with 8 bases matching TRBD2. Germline CDR1 and CDR2: MNHNY and SVGAGI (reference sequence). V lost 8 bases and J lost 1; bases outside the gene matches: 1. This CDR3 is 12 amino acids long. CDR3 coding DNA: TGTGCCAGCGCGGGGGGATCCTACGAGCAGTACTTC. This gives the protein CASAGGSYEQYF.